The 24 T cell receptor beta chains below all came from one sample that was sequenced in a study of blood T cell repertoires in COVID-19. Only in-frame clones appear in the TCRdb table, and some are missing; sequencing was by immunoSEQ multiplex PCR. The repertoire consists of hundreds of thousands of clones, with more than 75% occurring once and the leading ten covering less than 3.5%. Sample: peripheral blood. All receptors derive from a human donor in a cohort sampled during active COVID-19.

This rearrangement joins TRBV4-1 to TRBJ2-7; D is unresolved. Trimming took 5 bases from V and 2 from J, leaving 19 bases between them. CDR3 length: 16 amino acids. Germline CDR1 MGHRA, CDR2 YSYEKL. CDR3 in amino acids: CASSLPPTPKTYEQYF. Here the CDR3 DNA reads TGCGCCAGCAGCTTACCCCCGACACCTAAAACCTACGAGCAGTACTTC.

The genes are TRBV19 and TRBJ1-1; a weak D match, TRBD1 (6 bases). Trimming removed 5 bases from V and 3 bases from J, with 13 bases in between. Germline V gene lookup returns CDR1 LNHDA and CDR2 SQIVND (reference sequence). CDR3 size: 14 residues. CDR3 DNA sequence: TGTGCCAGTAGTTACTACAGGGATTACACTGAAGCTTTCTTT. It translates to CASSYYRDYTEAFF.

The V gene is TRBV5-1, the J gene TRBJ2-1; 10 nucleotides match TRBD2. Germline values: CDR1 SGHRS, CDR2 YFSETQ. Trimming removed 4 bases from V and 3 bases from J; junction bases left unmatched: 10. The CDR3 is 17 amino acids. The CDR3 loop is CASSPGHKRGGYNEQFF. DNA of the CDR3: TGCGCCAGCAGCCCGGGCCACAAGCGGGGGGGCTACAATGAGCAGTTCTTC.

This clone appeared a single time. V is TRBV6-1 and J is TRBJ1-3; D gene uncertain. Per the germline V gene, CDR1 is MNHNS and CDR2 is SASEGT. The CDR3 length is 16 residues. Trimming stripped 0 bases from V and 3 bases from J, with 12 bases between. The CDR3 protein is CASSEALQVLGNTIYF. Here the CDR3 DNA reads TGTGCCAGCAGTGAAGCGCTTCAAGTACTTGGAAACACCATATATTTT.

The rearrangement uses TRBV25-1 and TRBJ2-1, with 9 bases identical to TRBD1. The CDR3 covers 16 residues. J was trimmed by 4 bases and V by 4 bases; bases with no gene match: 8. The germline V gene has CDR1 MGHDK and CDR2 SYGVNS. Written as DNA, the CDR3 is TGTGCCAGCAGTGTTCTCCGGGACAGGGAATACAATGAGCAGTTCTTC. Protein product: CASSVLRDREYNEQFF.

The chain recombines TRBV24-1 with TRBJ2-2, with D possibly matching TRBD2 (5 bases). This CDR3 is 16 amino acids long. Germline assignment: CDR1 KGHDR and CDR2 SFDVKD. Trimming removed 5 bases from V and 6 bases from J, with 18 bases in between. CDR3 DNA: TGTGCCACCAGTGCCCAAGAAGTACTAGTAGCCGGGGAGCTGTTTTTT. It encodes CATSAQEVLVAGELFF.

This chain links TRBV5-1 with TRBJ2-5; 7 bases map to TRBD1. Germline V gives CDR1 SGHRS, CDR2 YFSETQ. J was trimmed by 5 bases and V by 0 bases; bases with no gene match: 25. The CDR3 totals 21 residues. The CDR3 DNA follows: TGCGCCAGCAGCTTGGAGGGTAGTATAGGGACAGAAAGAAGCCTCGGGGAGACCCAGTACTTC. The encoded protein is CASSLEGSIGTERSLGETQYF.

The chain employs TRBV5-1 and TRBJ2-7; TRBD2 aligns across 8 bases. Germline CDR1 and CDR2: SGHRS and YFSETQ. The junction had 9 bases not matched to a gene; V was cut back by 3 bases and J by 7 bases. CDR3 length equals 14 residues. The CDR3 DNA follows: TGCGCCAGCAGCTCCACCGGGGGGGCGCGAGAGCAGTACTTC. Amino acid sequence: CASSSTGGAREQYF.

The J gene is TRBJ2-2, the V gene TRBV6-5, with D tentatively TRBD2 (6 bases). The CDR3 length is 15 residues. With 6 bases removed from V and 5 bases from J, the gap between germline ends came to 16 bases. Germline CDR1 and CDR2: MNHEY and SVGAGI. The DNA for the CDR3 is TGTGCCAGCAGCTGGAGGGACCGCCTGACCGGGGAGCTGTTTTTT. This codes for CASSWRDRLTGELFF.

The CDR3 region is CASSRGLGEKLFF. The DNA of the CDR3 is TGTGCCAGCAGTCGAGGACTCGGGGAAAAACTGTTTTTT. This chain uses TRBV2 with TRBJ1-4; D not resolved. The CDR3 runs to 13 residues. Germline V gives CDR1 SNHLY, CDR2 FYNNEI. Trimming took off 5 bases at V and 8 bases at J, with 12 bases between the two ends.

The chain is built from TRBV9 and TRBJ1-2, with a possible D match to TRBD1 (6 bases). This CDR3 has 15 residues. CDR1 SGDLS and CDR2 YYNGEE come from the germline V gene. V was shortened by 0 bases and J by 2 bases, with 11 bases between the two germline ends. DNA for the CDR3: TGTGCCAGCAGCGTAGACCCAGGGGCGAACTATGGCTACACCTTC. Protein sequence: CASSVDPGANYGYTF.

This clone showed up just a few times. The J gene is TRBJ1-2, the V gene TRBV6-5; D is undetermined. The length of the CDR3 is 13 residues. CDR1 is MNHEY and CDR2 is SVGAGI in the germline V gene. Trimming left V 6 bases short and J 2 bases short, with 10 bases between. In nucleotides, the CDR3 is TGTGCCAGCAGGGGCAACAGAAACTATGGCTACACCTTC. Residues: CASRGNRNYGYTF.

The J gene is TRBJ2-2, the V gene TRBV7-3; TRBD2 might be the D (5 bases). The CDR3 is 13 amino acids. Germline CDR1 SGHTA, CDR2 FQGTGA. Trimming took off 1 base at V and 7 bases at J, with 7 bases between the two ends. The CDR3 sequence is CASSLIGVGELFF. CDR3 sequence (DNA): TGTGCCAGCAGCTTAATCGGGGTCGGGGAGCTGTTTTTT.

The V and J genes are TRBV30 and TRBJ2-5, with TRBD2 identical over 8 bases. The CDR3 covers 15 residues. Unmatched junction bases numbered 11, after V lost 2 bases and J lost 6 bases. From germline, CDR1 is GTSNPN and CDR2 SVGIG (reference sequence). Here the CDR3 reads CAWSPPASGYKTQYF. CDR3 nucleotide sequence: TGTGCCTGGAGTCCCCCCGCTAGCGGGTATAAGACCCAGTACTTC.

The CDR3 reads CASRAAGLHTDTQYF. CDR3 DNA: TGTGCCAGCAGGGCCGCGGGTCTGCACACAGATACGCAGTATTTT. The chain employs TRBV7-3 and TRBJ2-3; D perhaps matches TRBD2 (5 bases). The CDR3 consists of 15 residues. Trimming stripped 6 bases from V and 2 bases from J, with 15 bases between. Germline CDR1 and CDR2: SGHTA and FQGTGA.

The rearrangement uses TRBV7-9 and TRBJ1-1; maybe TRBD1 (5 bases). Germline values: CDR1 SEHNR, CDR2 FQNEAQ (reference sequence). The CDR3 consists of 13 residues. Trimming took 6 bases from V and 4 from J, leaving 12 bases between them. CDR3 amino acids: CASSLEGSTEAFF. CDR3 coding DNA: TGTGCCAGCAGTTTGGAGGGGAGCACTGAAGCTTTCTTT.

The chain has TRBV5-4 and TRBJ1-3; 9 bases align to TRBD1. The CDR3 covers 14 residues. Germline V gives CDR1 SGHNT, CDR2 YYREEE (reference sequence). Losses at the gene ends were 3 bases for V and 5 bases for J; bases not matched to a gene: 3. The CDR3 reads CASSSDRGRNTIYF. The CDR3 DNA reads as TGTGCCAGCAGCTCGGACAGGGGACGAAACACCATATATTTT. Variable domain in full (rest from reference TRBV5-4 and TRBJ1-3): ETGVTQSPTHLIKTRGQQVTLRCSSQSGHNTVSWYQQALGQGPQFIFQYYREEENGRGNFPPRFSGLQFPNYSSELNVNALELDDSALYLCASSSDRGRNTIYFGEGSWLTVV.

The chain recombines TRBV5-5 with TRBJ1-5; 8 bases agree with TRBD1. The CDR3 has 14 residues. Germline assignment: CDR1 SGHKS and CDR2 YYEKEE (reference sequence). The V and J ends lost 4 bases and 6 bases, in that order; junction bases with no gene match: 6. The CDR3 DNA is TGTGCCAGCAGCCATGGACAGGGAGGTCAGCCCCAGCATTTT. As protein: CASSHGQGGQPQHF.

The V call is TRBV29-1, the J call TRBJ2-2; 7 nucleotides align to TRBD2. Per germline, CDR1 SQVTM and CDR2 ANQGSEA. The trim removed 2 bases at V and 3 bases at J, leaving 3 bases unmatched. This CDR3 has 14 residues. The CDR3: CSVESGVDTGELFF. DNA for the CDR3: TGCAGCGTTGAAAGCGGGGTCGACACCGGGGAGCTGTTTTTT.

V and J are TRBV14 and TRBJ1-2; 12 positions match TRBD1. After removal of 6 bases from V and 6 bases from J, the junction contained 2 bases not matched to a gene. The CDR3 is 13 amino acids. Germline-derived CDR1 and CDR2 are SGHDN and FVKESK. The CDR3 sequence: CASRGTGGHGYTF. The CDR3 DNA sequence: TGTGCCAGCAGGGGGACAGGGGGCCATGGCTACACCTTC. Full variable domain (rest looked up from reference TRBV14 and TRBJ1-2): EAGVTQFPSHSVIEKGQTVTLRCDPISGHDNLYWYRRVMGKEIKFLLHFVKESKQDESGMPNNRFLAERTGGTYSTLKVQPAELEDSGVYFCASRGTGGHGYTFGSGTRLTVV.

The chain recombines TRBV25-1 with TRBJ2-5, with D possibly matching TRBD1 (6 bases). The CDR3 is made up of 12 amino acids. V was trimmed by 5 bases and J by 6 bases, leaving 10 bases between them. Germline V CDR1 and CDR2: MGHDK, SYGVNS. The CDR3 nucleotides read TGTGCCAGCAGTTACAGGGAGAAGACCCAGTACTTC. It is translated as CASSYREKTQYF. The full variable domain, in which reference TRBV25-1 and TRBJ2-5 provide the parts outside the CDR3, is EADIYQTPRYLVIGTGKKITLECSQTMGHDKMYWYQQDPGMELHLIHYSYGVNSTEKGDLSSESTVSRIRTEHFPLTLESARPSHTSQYLCASSYREKTQYFGPGTRLLVL.

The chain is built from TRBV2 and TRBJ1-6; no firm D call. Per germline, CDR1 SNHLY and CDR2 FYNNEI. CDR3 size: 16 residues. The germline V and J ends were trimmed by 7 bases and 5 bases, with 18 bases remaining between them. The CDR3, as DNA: TGTGCCAGCACCACTCCCGAAGAGCCGAATAATTCACCCCTCCACTTT. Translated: CASTTPEEPNNSPLHF.

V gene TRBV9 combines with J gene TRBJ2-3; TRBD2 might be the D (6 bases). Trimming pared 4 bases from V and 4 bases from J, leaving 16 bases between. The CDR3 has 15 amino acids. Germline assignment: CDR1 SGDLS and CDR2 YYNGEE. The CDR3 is CASSRGGILSDTQYF. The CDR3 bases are TGTGCCAGCAGCCGTGGCGGGATCCTTTCAGATACGCAGTATTTT.

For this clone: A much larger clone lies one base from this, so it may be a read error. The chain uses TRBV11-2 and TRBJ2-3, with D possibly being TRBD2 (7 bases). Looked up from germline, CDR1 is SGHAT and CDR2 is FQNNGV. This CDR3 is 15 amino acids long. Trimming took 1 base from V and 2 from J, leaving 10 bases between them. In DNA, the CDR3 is TGTGCCAGCAGCTTAGCGGGGGGCATCACAGATACGCAGTATTTT. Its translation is CASSLAGGITDTQYF.